These 29 T cell receptor beta chains came from one sample sequenced in a study of beta chain features in type 1 diabetes. As every portion of the isolated RNA was reverse transcribed, the sequencing read expressed TCRB transcripts. Here immunoSEQ multiplex PCR was the method, and the copy in TCRdb shows in-frame clones only, minus some. The sample has almost 350,000 clones; 8% are singletons. Material: central memory CD4+ T cells from blood. Every receptor here comes from a woman under 30 in good health.

This clone was recorded many times. Distinct nucleotide sequences in the sample also encode this CDR3. The CDR3 sequence: CASSQDRSGELFF. In DNA, the CDR3 is TGCGCCAGCAGCCAAGATCGATCCGGGGAGCTGTTTTTT. The V gene is TRBV4-3, the J gene TRBJ2-2; unclear D gene. Germline-derived CDR1 and CDR2 are LGHNA and YSLEER. The CDR3 is made up of 13 amino acids. V dropped 0 bases and J dropped 6 bases, with 5 bases sitting between them.

The chain uses TRBV29-1 and TRBJ2-3; D possibly corresponds to TRBD2 (5 bases). Germline V gene sequence: CDR1 SQVTM, CDR2 ANQGSEA. V lost 7 bases and J 4 bases, leaving 12 bases between the germline ends. The CDR3 is made up of 12 amino acids. The CDR3 DNA follows: TGCAGCGGCGGATCGGAGGCAGATACGCAGTATTTT. Protein: CSGGSEADTQYF.

The chain couples TRBV9 to TRBJ2-1; D remains ambiguous. Germline loops: CDR1 SGDLS, CDR2 YYNGEE. This CDR3 is 15 amino acids long. V lost 2 bases and J 3 bases, leaving 12 bases between the germline ends. This CDR3 reads CASSVAAQNYNEQFF. The CDR3 DNA reads as TGTGCCAGCAGCGTCGCAGCACAGAACTACAATGAGCAGTTCTTC.

The chain combines TRBV5-1 with TRBJ2-2; D is unresolved. The CDR3 has 14 residues. V was shortened by 0 bases and J by 6 bases, with 9 bases between the two germline ends. Germline CDR1 is SGHRS and CDR2 is YFSETQ. CDR3 region: CASSLDGLSGELFF. For the CDR3, the DNA is TGCGCCAGCAGCTTGGATGGTCTCTCCGGGGAGCTGTTTTTT.

There are a few counts of this clone. The CDR3 loop reads CASSRDVGGYEKLFF. CDR3 DNA sequence: TGTGCCAGCAGCCGAGATGTTGGGGGATATGAAAAACTGTTTTTT. The genes are TRBV7-2 and TRBJ1-4; D possibly corresponds to TRBD1 (5 bases). V lost 5 bases and J lost 6, with 16 bases in between. CDR3 size: 15 residues. The germline gives CDR1 SGHTA, CDR2 FQGNSA.

This clone turned up a few times. The rearrangement joins TRBV19 to TRBJ2-1; 9 bases fit TRBD2. CDR1 is LNHDA and CDR2 is SQIVND in the germline V gene (reference sequence). The CDR3 spans 17 residues. Germline trimming cut 5 bases from V and 9 bases from J; bases unmatched to any gene: 17. DNA of the CDR3: TGTGCCAGTAGTTCCCCGGCCGGGACTAGCAGAGACGGTGAGCAGTTCTTC. This gives the protein CASSSPAGTSRDGEQFF. The complete variable domain, with remaining parts taken from reference TRBV19 and TRBJ2-1, reads DGGITQSPKYLFRKEGQNVTLSCEQNLNHDAMYWYRQDPGQGLRLIYYSQIVNDFQKGDIAEGYSVSREKKESFPLTVTSAQKNPTAFYLCASSSPAGTSRDGEQFFGPGTRLTVL.

CDR3 loop: CASSFGRLFSGNTIYF. In nucleotides, the CDR3 is TGTGCCAGCAGCTTCGGCAGGCTTTTCTCTGGAAACACCATATATTTT. The chain is built from TRBV7-2 and TRBJ1-3; the D is unclear. This CDR3 region has 16 residues. CDR1 and CDR2 (germline): SGHTA, FQGNSA. V was cut by 3 bases and J by 0 bases, with 12 bases left in between.

This CDR3 is CASSPGQGFFGELFF. CDR3 in DNA: TGCGCCAGCAGTCCGGGACAGGGGTTTTTCGGGGAGCTGTTTTTT. The gene calls are TRBV5-1 and TRBJ2-2; 10 positions match TRBD1. The CDR3 runs 15 residues. CDR1 and CDR2 from the germline V gene are SGHRS and YFSETQ. J gave up 7 bases and V 5 bases, and 8 bases lay outside the gene matches.

This clone has only a few counts. The chain couples TRBV11-3 to TRBJ2-1, with 8 bases that match TRBD1. J lost 9 bases, V lost 5 bases, and 12 bases had no gene match. Looked up from germline, CDR1 is SGHNT and CDR2 is YENEEA. There are 15 residues in the CDR3. CDR3 residues: CASSPGQGELSEQFF. The CDR3 DNA is TGTGCCAGCAGCCCCGGACAGGGAGAATTGAGTGAGCAGTTCTTC.

The chain carries TRBV5-4 and TRBJ2-3; the D gene could be TRBD1 or TRBD2 (6 bases each). V was trimmed by 5 bases and J by 3 bases, leaving 13 bases between them. Germline V gene data show CDR1 as SGHNT and CDR2 as YYREEE (reference sequence). The CDR3 extends over 14 amino acids. CDR3 sequence (DNA): TGTGCCAGCAGAGGGGGAGGTGAAACAGATACGCAGTATTTT. Translating it yields CASRGGGETDTQYF.

This clone was seen more than once but under ten times. The chain links TRBV2 to TRBJ1-5, with D tentatively TRBD1 (6 bases). This CDR3 spans 14 amino acids. The V end was cut by 7 bases, the J end by 5 bases, with 15 bases between. Germline V lookup: CDR1 SNHLY, CDR2 FYNNEI. The CDR3 region has the DNA TGTGCCAGCACCCCGGACAGCACCTATCAGCCCCAGCATTTT. This codes for CASTPDSTYQPQHF.

This chain connects TRBV5-1 to TRBJ2-3; 8 bases are shared with TRBD2. Trimming removed 5 bases from V and 0 bases from J; junction bases left unmatched: 8. Germline values: CDR1 SGHRS, CDR2 YFSETQ. There are 16 residues in the CDR3. Here the CDR3 reads CASRPGSGTSTDTQYF. The DNA of the CDR3 is TGCGCCAGCAGGCCGGGTAGCGGGACTAGCACAGATACGCAGTATTTT. The whole variable domain, filled in from reference TRBV5-1 and TRBJ2-3, reads KAGVTQTPRYLIKTRGQQVTLSCSPISGHRSVSWYQQTPGQGLQFLFEYFSETQRNKGNFPGRFSGRQFSNSRSEMNVSTLELGDSALYLCASRPGSGTSTDTQYFGPGTRLTVL.

This clone was seen only a few times. The V gene is TRBV4-3, the J gene TRBJ2-3; possibly TRBD2 for D (7 bases). CDR3 size: 15 residues. Trimming shortened V by 3 bases and J by 4 bases, and 14 bases separated the two germline ends. CDR1 LGHNA and CDR2 YSLEER come from the germline V gene. Written as DNA, the CDR3 is TGCGCCAGCAGCCATGGGGGGGCGAATGCAGATACGCAGTATTTT. Its protein is CASSHGGANADTQYF.

V usage is TRBV11-2 and J usage is TRBJ2-5, with D possibly TRBD1 on 6 matching bases. This CDR3 is built from 15 residues. The germline CDR1 and CDR2 sequences are SGHAT and FQNNGV. Trimming removed 2 bases at V and 5 bases at J, with 15 bases between. The CDR3 here is CASSLSITGHETQYF. DNA of the CDR3: TGTGCCAGCAGCTTAAGCATCACAGGGCATGAGACCCAGTACTTC.

The chain combines TRBV9 with TRBJ2-1, with 10 bases that match TRBD1. The germline V gene has CDR1 SGDLS and CDR2 YYNGEE. With 2 bases clipped from V and 4 bases from J, the junction kept 12 bases outside the gene matches. This CDR3 is built from 18 residues. CDR3 DNA sequence: TGTGCCAGCAGCGTGAGTGCCCGGGGGACAGGGGTTTACAATGAGCAGTTCTTC. Amino acids: CASSVSARGTGVYNEQFF.

This clone showed up just a few times. The CDR3 region is CASSPNLGVVIYEQYF. The CDR3 DNA reads as TGTGCCAGCAGTCCAAATCTAGGCGTTGTTATCTACGAGCAGTACTTC. V is TRBV6-6 and J is TRBJ2-7; no clear D gene. The CDR3 has 16 residues. Germline CDR1 is MNHNY and CDR2 is SVGAGI (reference sequence). V was trimmed by 5 bases and J by 3 bases, leaving 20 bases between them.

The V call is TRBV18, the J call TRBJ1-5; D gene unclear. CDR1 and CDR2 from the germline V gene are KGHSH and LQKENI. This CDR3 region has 13 residues. With 5 bases removed from V and 4 bases from J, the gap between germline ends came to 9 bases. The CDR3 protein is CASSSQRNQPQHF. The CDR3 nucleotides are TGTGCCAGCTCATCACAACGGAATCAGCCCCAGCATTTT.

The chain combines TRBV5-1 with TRBJ2-1; tentatively, D is TRBD2 (6 bases). Per germline, CDR1 SGHRS and CDR2 YFSETQ. CDR3 length: 15 residues. Trimming pared 6 bases from V and 8 bases from J, leaving 21 bases between. The CDR3 region has the DNA TGCGCCAGCACCCGCCTAGGAGGGCCGAGGGATGAGCAGTTCTTC. Translated, it gives CASTRLGGPRDEQFF.

This clone occurred a few times. Other DNA sequences in this sample translate to the same CDR3. V is TRBV19 and J is TRBJ2-1; D call uncertain. The CDR3 covers 11 residues. In germline, CDR1 is LNHDA, CDR2 SQIVND (reference sequence). Trimming shortened V by 2 bases and J by 5 bases, and 1 base separated the two germline ends. The DNA of the CDR3 is TGTGCCAGTAGTATACACAATGAGCAGTTCTTC. Protein product: CASSIHNEQFF.

This clone has a handful of counts. The gene calls are TRBV7-2 and TRBJ2-1; the match to TRBD1 covers 9 bases. CDR1 and CDR2 (germline): SGHTA, FQGNSA. This CDR3 region has 14 residues. The V segment lost 5 bases and the J segment 9 bases; nucleotides outside the gene matches: 8. CDR3 region: CASSVRQGVGEQFF. CDR3 nucleotides: TGTGCCAGCAGCGTCCGACAGGGGGTTGGTGAGCAGTTCTTC.

This clone was seen ten or more times. The chain has TRBV6-1 and TRBJ2-4; D is undetermined. The CDR3 is made up of 14 amino acids. V lost 0 bases and J lost 8, with 11 bases in between. Per the germline V gene, CDR1 is MNHNS and CDR2 is SASEGT. CDR3 amino acids: CASSEAIWVDIQYF. The CDR3 DNA is TGTGCCAGCAGTGAAGCCATATGGGTCGACATTCAGTACTTC.

The CDR3 DNA reads TGTGCCAGTAGTGCCACTAGCGGGACGGCCTACGAGCAGTACTTC. Translating gives CASSATSGTAYEQYF. The chain couples TRBV19 to TRBJ2-5, with TRBD2 matching 10 bases. Matching the DNA end better, TRBJ2-7 makes the J call doubtful. Germline assignment: CDR1 LNHDA and CDR2 SQIVND (reference sequence). The CDR3 covers 15 residues.

This clone showed up many times. V usage is TRBV7-8 and J usage is TRBJ2-3; no clear D. The V gene's germline CDR1 is SGHVS and CDR2 FQNEAQ. The CDR3 extends over 15 amino acids. Trimming took off 5 bases at V and 5 bases at J, with 17 bases between the two ends. The CDR3 is CASSKGNTNEDTQYF. CDR3 nucleotides: TGTGCCAGCAGCAAAGGGAACACTAACGAAGATACGCAGTATTTT.

The chain has TRBV5-1 and TRBJ2-3; no definite D call. Germline values: CDR1 SGHRS, CDR2 YFSETQ. The length of the CDR3 is 14 residues. V was trimmed by 1 base and J by 0 bases, leaving 6 bases between them. The CDR3 protein is CASSLQASTDTQYF. The CDR3 region has the DNA TGCGCCAGCAGCTTGCAGGCTAGCACAGATACGCAGTATTTT.

As for this clone: The germline gene is not matched at one end of the junction; a read error may be the cause. The chain combines TRBV10-3 with TRBJ2-5, with no clear D. Germline V gene data show CDR1 as ENHRY and CDR2 as SYGVKD. This CDR3 comprises 13 residues. This CDR3 is CASSSGWKETQYF. The CDR3 nucleotides read TGTGCCAGCAGTTCCGGTTGGAAAGAGACCCAGTACTTC.

V is TRBV7-9 and J is TRBJ2-1; D gene uncertain. The V gene's germline CDR1 is SEHNR and CDR2 FQNEAQ (reference sequence). V was pared by 5 bases and J by 11 bases, with 10 bases between. The CDR3 is 11 amino acids. CDR3 sequence reads: CASSPAIKQFF. CDR3 sequence (DNA): TGTGCCAGCAGCCCAGCGATTAAGCAGTTCTTC.

This clone was observed at least ten times. This chain joins TRBV28 and TRBJ2-3; no clear D gene. The CDR3 loop spans 14 amino acids. With 6 bases removed from V and 6 bases from J, the gap between germline ends came to 16 bases. Germline values: CDR1 MDHEN, CDR2 SYDVKM. CDR3 in amino acids: CASRVYQRVDTQYF. Here the CDR3 DNA reads TGTGCCAGCAGAGTTTATCAGCGAGTCGATACGCAGTATTTT.

The chain employs TRBV7-2 and TRBJ2-2; 8 bases agree with TRBD2. Losses at the gene ends were 5 bases for V and 6 bases for J; bases not matched to a gene: 8. Germline V gene sequence: CDR1 SGHTA, CDR2 FQGNSA. This CDR3 spans 15 amino acids. CDR3 coding DNA: TGTGCCAGCAGCGCTGGGACTAGGGTCCCCGGGGAGCTGTTTTTT. This sequence encodes CASSAGTRVPGELFF.

The chain is built from TRBV4-1 and TRBJ2-1, with 10 nucleotides matching TRBD2. Per germline, CDR1 MGHRA and CDR2 YSYEKL. The CDR3 extends over 17 amino acids. Germline trimming cut 4 bases from V and 7 bases from J; bases unmatched to any gene: 13. The CDR3 DNA reads TGCGCCAGCAGCCCGCCTGGAGCGGGAGGGTCTCGGAATGAGCAGTTCTTC. It translates to CASSPPGAGGSRNEQFF.